Sequencing of this T cell receptor beta chain was carried out in a study of cytomegalovirus exposure and HLA in healthy donors. There are 14 residues in the CDR3. V dropped 6 bases and J dropped 4; count of bases not matched to a gene: 5. From germline, CDR1 is SNHLY and CDR2 FYNNEI. Primers for the PCR totalled 60 Vbeta and 13 Jbeta. Generated by immunoSEQ multiplex PCR, the TCRdb table keeps only in-frame clones and is missing some. Of some 150,000 clones in the sample, 80% to 90% were seen once. This clone showed up just once. Its antigen remains unknown. Study-wide results and limits: The majority of CMV-associated TCR beta chains were reported as apparently HLA-restricted in a later analysis. In an earlier analysis, about 90% or about 30%: the productive usage of most TCR beta V segments. In a later analysis, several top co-occurrence clusters appeared linked to parvovirus B19, influenza, CMV and Epstein-Barr virus.

The chain links TRBV2 to TRBJ2-5, with 10 bases aligning to TRBD2. Sequencing was performed on PBMCs. This TCR was recovered from a young woman in good health and CMV-seropositive. The CDR3 here is CASRGSGGVETQYF. The CDR3 DNA is TGTGCCAGCAGGGGGAGCGGGGGGGTAGAGACCCAGTACTTC.